Below, 31 T cell receptor beta chains from the same sample are listed, as sequenced in a study of T cell responses to AZD1222 COVID-19 vaccine. The protocol was immunoSEQ multiplex PCR, while the TCRdb copy is restricted to in-frame clones and leaves out a portion. The sample comprises around 100,000 clones, roughly 88% of which are singletons, and approximately 21% rests with the top ten. The sequencing here drew on peripheral blood, taken on day 0 of AZD1222 vaccination. These receptors were collected from an adult in good health.

The V and J genes are TRBV24-1 and TRBJ2-1; D call uncertain. V lost 3 bases, J lost 10 bases, and 6 bases lay in between. The CDR3 loop spans 11 amino acids. Germline values: CDR1 KGHDR, CDR2 SFDVKD. This CDR3 reads CATSDGREQFF. The CDR3 DNA follows: TGTGCCACCAGTGATGGAAGGGAGCAGTTCTTC.

CDR3 nucleotides: TGTGCCAGCAGCTTCGGAGGACAGGGGGGAACCTACGAGCAGTACTTC. This translates into CASSFGGQGGTYEQYF. The chain employs TRBV5-8 and TRBJ2-7; 10 nucleotides agree with TRBD1. The CDR3 has 16 residues. With V trimmed by 2 bases and J by 2 bases, 7 bases remained unmatched. Germline-derived CDR1 and CDR2 are SGHTS and YDEGEE.

This clone was seen a few times. The chain links TRBV10-3 to TRBJ1-5; D is unresolved. This CDR3 contains 12 residues. The ends were cut back, 3 bases at V and 1 base at J, with 1 base in the middle. Germline V gene data show CDR1 as ENHRY and CDR2 as SYGVKD. CDR3 loop: CAISDSNQPQHF. CDR3 coding DNA: TGTGCCATCAGTGACAGCAATCAGCCCCAGCATTTT.

The chain joins TRBV15 to TRBJ2-1; TRBD2 matches at 10 bases. The junction had 7 bases not matched to a gene; V was cut back by 7 bases and J by 4 bases. The length of the CDR3 is 15 residues. Germline-derived CDR1 and CDR2 are LNHNV and YYDKDF (reference sequence). In nucleotides, the CDR3 is TGTGCCACCACCCAAACTAGCGGGGCATACAATGAGCAGTTCTTC. This translates into CATTQTSGAYNEQFF.

The chain recombines TRBV27 with TRBJ1-1, with 11 positions matching TRBD1. CDR1 and CDR2 from the germline V gene are MNHEY and SMNVEV (reference sequence). The CDR3 sequence is 15 residues long. With 3 bases clipped from V and 3 bases from J, the junction kept 3 bases outside the gene matches. CDR3 in amino acids: CASSLLGQGDTEAFF. As DNA, the CDR3 is TGTGCCAGCAGTTTGTTGGGACAGGGGGACACTGAAGCTTTCTTT.

The chain has TRBV9 and TRBJ1-1; maybe TRBD1 (5 bases). CDR1 and CDR2 from the germline V gene are SGDLS and YYNGEE. The CDR3 loop spans 15 amino acids. V lost 4 bases and J lost 0, with 13 bases in between. The CDR3 loop reads CASSPRGNMNTEAFF. The CDR3 nucleotides read TGTGCCAGCAGCCCCCGGGGGAACATGAACACTGAAGCTTTCTTT.

This chain uses TRBV7-9 with TRBJ1-2; the D gene is possibly TRBD1 (6 bases). The CDR3 loop spans 13 amino acids. Germline CDR1 SEHNR, CDR2 FQNEAQ (reference sequence). V was clipped by 8 bases and J by 4 bases, with 14 bases between them. The CDR3 spells CASATQGSYGYTF. The CDR3 nucleotides are TGTGCCAGCGCCACACAGGGATCCTATGGCTACACCTTC.

This sequence joins TRBV6-1 and TRBJ1-6; D is undetermined. The CDR3 covers 15 residues. Trimming took 1 base from V and 8 from J, leaving 12 bases between them. Germline V CDR1 and CDR2: MNHNS, SASEGT. The CDR3 spells CASSEGGGYDSPLHF. The CDR3 bases are TGTGCCAGCAGTGAAGGTGGAGGATACGATTCACCCCTCCACTTT.

The rearrangement uses TRBV7-2 and TRBJ2-6, with D hard to call. Germline CDR1 and CDR2: SGHTA and FQGNSA. CDR3 length: 12 residues. CDR3 in DNA: TGTGAACGATCGTCCGGGGCCAACGTCCTGACTTTC. Protein: CERSSGANVLTF.

The chain is built from TRBV6-5 and TRBJ2-7, with TRBD2 as a possible D gene (6 bases). CDR1 is MNHEY, CDR2 SVGAGI, per germline. The CDR3 loop spans 15 amino acids. The V gene lost 6 bases and the J gene lost 0 bases, with 15 bases spanning the gap. CDR3 loop: CASSHGTPSSYEQYF. DNA for the CDR3: TGTGCCAGCAGCCACGGGACTCCCTCCTCCTACGAGCAGTACTTC.

For this clone: Germline is not matched at one junction end, which may reflect a read error. The rearrangement joins TRBV2 to TRBJ1-2, with D perhaps TRBD1 (5 bases). The CDR3 spans 12 residues. Germline lookup yields CDR1 SNHLY and CDR2 FYNNEI. Here the CDR3 reads CASRRDGQGLFF. CDR3 DNA sequence: TGTGCCAGCAGGAGGGACGGACAAGGACTGTTCTTC.

This chain uses TRBV20-1 with TRBJ1-2; no clear D. The germline V and J ends were trimmed by 3 bases and 6 bases, with 8 bases remaining between them. Germline V gives CDR1 DFQATT, CDR2 SNEGSKA (reference sequence). CDR3 length: 11 amino acids. The CDR3 protein is CSASPNHGYTF. CDR3 in DNA: TGCAGTGCTAGTCCGAATCATGGCTACACCTTC.

This rearrangement joins TRBV4-2 to TRBJ1-3; unclear D gene. Trimming stripped 2 bases from V and 0 bases from J, with 11 bases between. CDR1 and CDR2 (germline): LGHNA, YNFKEQ. This CDR3 region has 16 residues. CDR3 sequence: CASSQLGANSGNTIYF. The CDR3 nucleotides read TGTGCCAGCAGCCAATTGGGAGCGAACTCTGGAAACACCATATATTTT.

This sequence joins TRBV6-4 and TRBJ1-1; D perhaps matches TRBD1 (5 bases). CDR1 MRHNA and CDR2 SNTAGT come from the germline V gene. With 3 bases removed from V and 4 bases from J, the gap between germline ends came to 9 bases. The CDR3 covers 13 residues. The CDR3 loop reads CASSEGRGTEAFF. In nucleotides, the CDR3 is TGTGCCAGCAGTGAGGGGCGGGGCACTGAAGCTTTCTTT.

The chain combines TRBV19 with TRBJ1-1; 8 bases are shared with TRBD1. The CDR3 sequence is 15 residues long. Germline values: CDR1 LNHDA, CDR2 SQIVND (reference sequence). With 3 bases clipped from V and 4 bases from J, the junction kept 7 bases outside the gene matches. The CDR3 bases are TGTGCCAGTAGTATTGGCCAGGGGGCAGGCACTGAAGCTTTCTTT. Amino acids: CASSIGQGAGTEAFF.

The rearrangement links TRBV20-1 to TRBJ2-1, with 7 bases matching TRBD2. V shed 3 bases and J 10 bases; nucleotides not matched to a gene: 12. Germline V lookup: CDR1 DFQATT, CDR2 SNEGSKA (reference sequence). The CDR3 consists of 14 residues. CDR3 sequence reads: CSASDSGWGDEQFF. The CDR3 region has the DNA TGCAGTGCTAGTGATAGCGGGTGGGGGGACGAGCAGTTCTTC.

This chain connects TRBV19 to TRBJ1-4; 7 bases line up with TRBD1. CDR3 length: 14 amino acids. Germline CDR1 is LNHDA and CDR2 is SQIVND (reference sequence). Trimming cost V 6 bases and J 4 bases; bases outside gene matches: 5. CDR3 sequence: CASSTGASNEKLFF. The CDR3 nucleotides are TGTGCCAGTAGCACAGGGGCGAGTAATGAAAAACTGTTTTTT. Looking up the rest from reference TRBV19 and TRBJ1-4 gives the full variable domain: DGGITQSPKYLFRKEGQNVTLSCEQNLNHDAMYWYRQDPGQGLRLIYYSQIVNDFQKGDIAEGYSVSREKKESFPLTVTSAQKNPTAFYLCASSTGASNEKLFFGSGTQLSVL.

The chain recombines TRBV5-8 with TRBJ2-1; D ambiguous. From germline, CDR1 is SGHTS and CDR2 YDEGEE. Trimming took 0 bases from V and 7 from J, leaving 11 bases between them. The CDR3 length is 14 residues. The CDR3 DNA follows: TGTGCCAGCAGCTTGGGCCCCGGCGGAAATGAGCAGTTCTTC. It codes for CASSLGPGGNEQFF.

The chain recombines TRBV7-8 with TRBJ2-3, with D tentatively TRBD2 (5 bases). This CDR3 is 16 amino acids long. The V end was cut by 2 bases, the J end by 2 bases, with 14 bases between. Germline CDR1 is SGHVS and CDR2 is FQNEAQ. The CDR3 nucleotides read TGTGCCAGCAGCTTAATCGGCGGAGGCGTCACAGATACGCAGTATTTT. Its translation: CASSLIGGGVTDTQYF.

The chain recombines TRBV7-9 with TRBJ2-7; 7 bases match TRBD2. This CDR3 spans 18 amino acids. The germline V gene has CDR1 SEHNR and CDR2 FQNEAQ (reference sequence). V lost 2 bases to trimming and J lost 2 bases; unmatched junction nucleotides: 15. This CDR3 is CASSLRALRWEGTYEQYF. The CDR3 DNA reads TGTGCCAGCAGCTTACGGGCCCTTAGGTGGGAGGGAACCTACGAGCAGTACTTC.

This clone was recorded once. The chain couples TRBV14 to TRBJ2-1; D gene ambiguous. Germline lookup yields CDR1 SGHDN and CDR2 FVKESK. This CDR3 contains 14 residues. V dropped 2 bases and J dropped 4 bases, with 9 bases sitting between them. CDR3 in amino acids: CASSQSSNYNEQFF. The DNA for the CDR3 is TGTGCCAGCAGCCAATCCAGTAATTACAATGAGCAGTTCTTC.

The rearrangement joins TRBV6-2 or TRBV6-3 to TRBJ1-2; D remains unclear. CDR1 is MNHEY and CDR2 is SVGEGT in the germline V gene. The CDR3 has 13 residues. The germline V and J ends were trimmed by 2 bases and 4 bases, with 8 bases remaining between them. CDR3 amino acids: CASSYDQVYGYTF. The CDR3 coding sequence is TGTGCCAGCAGTTACGATCAGGTCTATGGCTACACCTTC.

This clone showed up just once. The chain combines TRBV11-2 with TRBJ2-3, with 7 bases lining up with TRBD2. This CDR3 is built from 14 residues. The junction had 8 bases not matched to a gene; V was cut back by 7 bases and J by 4 bases. Germline lookup yields CDR1 SGHAT and CDR2 FQNNGV. This chain's CDR3 is CASTPWEGADTQYF. CDR3 DNA sequence: TGTGCCAGCACCCCGTGGGAGGGAGCAGATACGCAGTATTTT. Looking up the rest from reference TRBV11-2 and TRBJ2-3 gives the full variable domain: EAGVAQSPRYKIIEKRQSVAFWCNPISGHATLYWYQQILGQGPKLLIQFQNNGVVDDSQLPKDRFSAERLKGVDSTLKIQPAKLEDSAVYLCASTPWEGADTQYFGPGTRLTVL.

This chain links TRBV27 with TRBJ1-1; D uncertain. The germline V gene has CDR1 MNHEY and CDR2 SMNVEV (reference sequence). The CDR3 contains 14 residues. Trimming removed 2 bases from V and 1 base from J, with 8 bases in between. CDR3 nucleotide sequence: TGTGCCAGCAGTTTAAGGGCTTGGAACACTGAAGCTTTCTTT. Its translation is CASSLRAWNTEAFF.

This clone has a single count. The junction departs from germline at one end; a sequencing error may be responsible. This sequence joins TRBV6-5 and TRBJ2-1; 10 bases map to TRBD1. Germline CDR1 MNHEY, CDR2 SVGAGI. This CDR3 region has 15 residues. The CDR3 DNA reads TGTGCCAGCAGTAACTCCGGGACAGGGGACAATGAGCAGTTCTTC. This sequence encodes CASSNSGTGDNEQFF.

The J gene is TRBJ1-6, the V gene TRBV5-6, with D perhaps matching TRBD1 (6 bases). Germline V gene lookup returns CDR1 SGHDT and CDR2 YYEEEE. The CDR3 loop spans 16 amino acids. V was shortened by 3 bases and J by 0 bases, with 10 bases between the two germline ends. DNA of the CDR3: TGTGCCAGCAGCTACAGGGCGGCCTCCTATAATTCACCCCTCCACTTT. This gives the protein CASSYRAASYNSPLHF.

Points on this clone: This sample also contains other DNA sequences that code for the same CDR3. The V call is TRBV18, the J call TRBJ1-5; unclear D gene. The CDR3 is 13 amino acids. Deletions cut 2 bases from V and 5 bases from J, with 7 bases between. Germline V gene lookup returns CDR1 KGHSH and CDR2 LQKENI. The DNA of the CDR3 is TGTGCCAGCTCACCAGGGAGGGATCAGCCCCAGCATTTT. This encodes CASSPGRDQPQHF.

In regard to this clone: Other nucleotide sequences from this sample produce the same CDR3. The chain uses TRBV19 and TRBJ1-5, with D possibly TRBD1 on 5 matching bases. This CDR3 comprises 13 residues. V was cut by 3 bases and J by 7 bases, with 10 bases left in between. Looked up from germline, CDR1 is LNHDA and CDR2 is SQIVND (reference sequence). CDR3 loop: CASSMGGGQPQHF. CDR3 sequence (DNA): TGTGCCAGTAGTATGGGGGGTGGGCAGCCCCAGCATTTT.

The CDR3 loop is CAIHRGLGANVLTF. CDR3 sequence (DNA): TGTGCCATTCACAGGGGGCTGGGGGCCAACGTCCTGACTTTC. V usage is TRBV10-3 and J usage is TRBJ2-6; 9 bases match TRBD1. Germline loops: CDR1 ENHRY, CDR2 SYGVKD. There are 14 residues in the CDR3. Trimming at V came to 9 bases and at J to 4 bases, leaving 4 bases not matched to a gene.

This chain links TRBV28 with TRBJ1-6; D not resolved. Trimming pared 7 bases from V and 0 bases from J, leaving 19 bases between. Germline values: CDR1 MDHEN, CDR2 SYDVKM. This CDR3 comprises 18 residues. The CDR3 sequence: CASILRGGQSSYNSPLHF. In nucleotides, the CDR3 is TGTGCCAGCATTCTCCGCGGTGGGCAAAGCTCCTATAATTCACCCCTCCACTTT. Drawing the rest from reference TRBV28 and TRBJ1-6, the complete variable domain is DVKVTQSSRYLVKRTGEKVFLECVQDMDHENMFWYRQDPGLGLRLIYFSYDVKMKEKGDIPEGYSVSREKKERFSLILESASTNQTSMYLCASILRGGQSSYNSPLHFGNGTRLTVT.

The chain joins TRBV27 to TRBJ2-5; possible D gene TRBD1, 5 bases. Trimming removed 6 bases from V and 2 bases from J, with 7 bases in between. The CDR3 has 12 residues. CDR1 is MNHEY and CDR2 is SMNVEV in the germline V gene (reference sequence). CDR3 in DNA: TGTGCCAGCAGGGGGCAGCAAGAGACCCAGTACTTC. It translates to CASRGQQETQYF.